The 5 T cell receptor beta chains in this list originate from one sample, sequenced in a study of blood T cell repertoires in COVID-19. The method was immunoSEQ multiplex PCR; TCRdb's version includes in-frame clones alone and lacks a portion of them. This table holds about 18,000 clones, roughly 89% found once. The sequencing input was peripheral blood. These receptors were obtained from a human donor in a cohort sampled during active COVID-19.

This rearrangement joins TRBV4-3 to TRBJ2-1; D possibly corresponds to TRBD2 (5 bases). CDR3 size: 14 residues. CDR1 and CDR2 from the germline V gene are LGHNA and YSLEER. V was pared by 2 bases and J by 8 bases, with 13 bases between. The CDR3 nucleotides read TGCGCCAGCAGCCAAACCCGGCGGGCGTATGAGCAGTTCTTC. It is translated as CASSQTRRAYEQFF.

The chain combines TRBV29-1 with TRBJ2-5; unclear D gene. This CDR3 comprises 13 residues. Trimming left V 1 base short and J 5 bases short, with 11 bases between. Germline V gives CDR1 SQVTM, CDR2 ANQGSEA. The CDR3 region has the DNA TGCAGCGTTGAAGTGACCCAGAGGGAGACCCAGTACTTC. Translated: CSVEVTQRETQYF.

V and J are TRBV7-6 and TRBJ2-5, with D possibly matching TRBD1 (6 bases). Germline CDR1 SGHVS, CDR2 FNYEAQ. The CDR3 length is 14 residues. Trimming stripped 5 bases from V and 7 bases from J, with 17 bases between. Written as DNA, the CDR3 is TGTGCCAGCAGCAAATCAGGGGATTCGGGGACCCAGTACTTC. As protein: CASSKSGDSGTQYF. The complete variable domain, with remaining parts taken from reference TRBV7-6 and TRBJ2-5, reads GAGVSQSPRYKVTKRGQDVALRCDPISGHVSLYWYRQALGQGPEFLTYFNYEAQQDKSGLPNDRFSAERPEGSISTLTIQRTEQRDSAMYRCASSKSGDSGTQYFGPGTRLLVL.

This clone was seen just once. The chain recombines TRBV2 with TRBJ2-1, with D possibly being TRBD1 (6 bases). This CDR3 comprises 15 residues. CDR1 SNHLY and CDR2 FYNNEI come from the germline V gene. V was pared by 5 bases and J by 1 base, with 12 bases between. CDR3 coding DNA: TGTGCCAGCAGTCGAACAGGGATTTCCTACAATGAGCAGTTCTTC. This encodes CASSRTGISYNEQFF.

The rearrangement joins TRBV7-9 to TRBJ2-2; 11 nucleotides align to TRBD1. The CDR3 runs to 15 residues. Germline V gene sequence: CDR1 SEHNR, CDR2 FQNEAQ (reference sequence). Trimming took 4 bases from V and 9 from J; bases not matched to a gene: 7. CDR3 DNA sequence: TGTGCCAGCAGCTCCGGGACAGGGGGTACCCGGGAGCTGTTTTTT. Protein sequence: CASSSGTGGTRELFF. The full variable domain, in which reference TRBV7-9 and TRBJ2-2 provide the parts outside the CDR3, is DTGVSQNPRHKITKRGQNVTFRCDPISEHNRLYWYRQTLGQGPEFLTYFQNEAQLEKSRLLSDRFSAERPKGSFSTLEIQRTEQGDSAMYLCASSSGTGGTRELFFGEGSRLTVL.